This record covers a single T cell receptor (beta chain). Trimming stripped 0 bases from V and 8 bases from J, with 7 bases between. The CDR3 has 11 residues. Germline V gives CDR1 DFQATT, CDR2 SNEGSKA (reference sequence). This sample was included in a study of CD8 T cells in Susac syndrome. RNA in amounts of roughly 0.5 to 1 ug was reverse transcribed with random hexamers. The authors amplified TCR beta CDR3 across 54 Vbeta and 13 Jbeta using immunoSEQ multiplex PCR. TCRdb called the immunoSEQ multiplex PCR reads again in MiXCR, with one record for every CDR3 protein. The repertoire holds roughly 300,000 distinct CDR3 sequences, with roughly 85% as singletons. Sequencing of TCR beta was performed on blood CD8+ and CD4+ T cells.

The sequencing sample was made of CD8+ T cells from PBMCs. This receptor was obtained from a human donor with multiple sclerosis. The genes are TRBV20-1 and TRBJ1-2; possible D gene TRBD1, 5 bases. The CDR3 is CSAREGPGYTF. The CDR3 DNA follows: TGCAGTGCTAGAGAGGGGCCCGGCTACACCTTC.